A selection of T cell receptor beta chains follows, all from one sample in a study of T cell responses to AZD1222 COVID-19 vaccine. Measured with immunoSEQ multiplex PCR; TCRdb has only the in-frame clones, and not every one. The table shows 90,000 to 120,000 clones, with about 86% occurring only once. The material sequenced was peripheral blood, taken on day 0 of AZD1222 vaccination. The receptors shown here come from an adult in good health. CDR3s include the opening cysteine and the closing phenylalanine or tryptophan. A D gene is named only where the DNA matches it firmly. Size is omitted from some rows. Given values are once, few, many or a class for expanded clones.

>few|TRBD1|TRBV28|TRBJ1-5
CASSVEGGDFYQPQHF
TGTGCCAGCAGTGTAGAAGGGGGCGACTTCTATCAGCCCCAGCATTTT
>-|-|TRBV5-4|TRBJ2-5
CASSNQYRETQYF
TGTGCCAGCAGCAATCAGTATAGGGAGACCCAGTACTTC
>once|-|TRBV19|TRBJ2-7
CASSGQGKMHYEQYF
TGTGCCAGTAGCGGCCAGGGGAAAATGCACTACGAGCAGTACTTC
>-|-|TRBV6-5|TRBJ2-7
CASTLQAYEQYF
TGTGCCAGCACTCTCCAGGCCTACGAGCAGTACTTC
>-|-|TRBV4-2|TRBJ1-4
CASSPDRGAANEKLFF
TGTGCCAGCAGCCCAGACCGGGGTGCTGCTAATGAAAAACTGTTTTTT
>-|TRBD2|TRBV18|TRBJ2-3
CASSPPVAGIGADTQYF
TGTGCCAGCTCACCCCCTGTAGCGGGAATTGGGGCAGATACGCAGTATTTT
>-|TRBD1|TRBV6-2/TRBV6-3|TRBJ2-1
CASSYVGTGGLNEQFF
TGTGCCAGCAGTTATGTGGGGACAGGGGGGCTCAATGAGCAGTTCTTC
>once|-|TRBV5-4|TRBJ2-3
CASFPSSTDTQYF
TGTGCCAGCTTCCCCAGTAGCACAGATACGCAGTATTTT
>-|TRBD2|TRBV7-9|TRBJ2-3
CASSLDGGTGAQYF
TGTGCCAGCAGCCTCGACGGGGGGACTGGGGCGCAGTATTTT
>-|TRBD1|TRBV6-5|TRBJ2-1
CAITDRGRLNEQFF
TGTGCCATCACCGACAGGGGGAGGCTCAATGAGCAGTTCTTC
>-|-|TRBV15|TRBJ1-6
CATSRDPPRVRGWNSPLHF
TGTGCCACCAGCAGAGATCCCCCCAGGGTCAGGGGTTGGAATTCACCCCTCCACTTT
>once|-|TRBV30|TRBJ2-7
CAWSVPTGSTYEQYF
TGTGCCTGGAGTGTACCAACAGGAAGTACGTACGAGCAGTACTTC
>-|-|TRBV7-3|TRBJ2-3
CASSLRGGFTDTQYF
TGTGCCAGCAGCCTAAGGGGGGGCTTCACAGATACGCAGTATTTT
>-|TRBD1|TRBV6-5|TRBJ1-1
CASNPYGQGNTEAFF
TGTGCCAGCAATCCTTACGGACAGGGGAACACTGAAGCTTTCTTT
>few|-|TRBV29-1|TRBJ1-1
CSVESDTEAFF
TGCAGCGTTGAATCGGACACTGAAGCTTTCTTT
>-|TRBD1|TRBV5-4|TRBJ2-1
CASSHYRGQPNNEQFF
TGTGCCAGCAGCCATTACAGGGGACAACCCAACAATGAGCAGTTCTTC
>-|-|TRBV14|TRBJ1-5
CASSQSDSNQPQHF
TGTGCCAGCAGCCAATCGGATAGCAATCAGCCCCAGCATTTT
>-|-|TRBV5-5|TRBJ2-1
CASSATAANGAEQFF
TGTGCCAGCAGCGCCACCGCGGCGAACGGGGCTGAGCAGTTCTTC
>-|-|TRBV29-1|TRBJ2-5
CSVERQGGETQYF
TGCAGCGTTGAACGGCAGGGGGGGGAGACCCAGTACTTC
>once|TRBD2|TRBV11-2|TRBJ2-7
CASSSRLTSRASAEQYF
TGTGCCAGCAGCTCACGACTGACTAGCCGGGCGAGCGCCGAGCAGTACTTC
>-|-|TRBV4-1|TRBJ1-4
CASSQESGGVSPHREKLFF
TGCGCCAGCAGCCAAGAATCTGGCGGGGTCTCACCCCATAGGGAAAAACTGTTTTTT
>-|-|TRBV7-9|TRBJ2-1
CVERDGYNEQFF
TGTGTCGAGAGGGACGGGTACAATGAGCAGTTCTTC
>-|-|TRBV29-1|TRBJ1-5
CSVGVGFDQPQHF
TGCAGCGTTGGGGTAGGTTTCGATCAGCCCCAGCATTTT
>-|-|TRBV2|TRBJ1-5
CASTGSRVSNQPQHF
TGTGCCAGCACGGGAAGTAGGGTGAGCAATCAGCCCCAGCATTTT
>-|-|TRBV3-1/TRBV3-2|TRBJ1-6
CASSQTAQGNSPLHF
TGTGCCAGCAGCCAAACGGCTCAGGGTAATTCACCCCTCCACTTT
>-|-|TRBV28|TRBJ1-6
CASSTLIGVGSPLHF
TGTGCCAGCAGTACCTTAATCGGGGTGGGTTCACCCCTCCACTTT
>-|TRBD1|TRBV4-1|TRBJ1-5
CASSQADRGEQPQHF
TGCGCCAGCAGCCAGGCCGACAGGGGAGAACAGCCCCAGCATTTT
>-|-|TRBV6-2/TRBV6-3|TRBJ2-1
CASSPLEASYNEQFF
TGTGCCAGCAGTCCCCTGGAGGCTTCCTACAATGAGCAGTTCTTC
>-|TRBD1|TRBV2|TRBJ1-4
CASSGTGLNEKLFF
TGTGCCAGCAGCGGGACAGGTCTTAATGAAAAACTGTTTTTT
>-|TRBD1|TRBV12-3/TRBV12-4|TRBJ2-2
CASGQGVGELFF
TGTGCCAGCGGGCAGGGGGTTGGGGAGCTGTTTTTT
>few|-|TRBV3-1/TRBV3-2|TRBJ2-2
CASSRGGTGELFF
TGTGCCAGCAGCCGAGGAGGCACCGGGGAGCTGTTTTTT
>-|-|TRBV6-5|TRBJ1-6
CASSYPLGSYNSPLHF
TGTGCCAGCAGTTACCCCCTGGGCTCCTATAATTCACCCCTCCACTTT
>-|-|TRBV7-3|TRBJ1-6
CASSPYRARNSPLHF
TGTGCCAGCAGCCCGTACAGGGCGAGGAATTCACCCCTCCACTTT
>-|TRBD2|TRBV6-5|TRBJ2-1
CASSYSNAGVEQFF
TGTGCCAGCAGTTACTCGAATGCGGGGGTGGAGCAGTTCTTC
>-|-|TRBV11-3|TRBJ1-1
CASSLDPGGNTEAFF
TGTGCCAGCAGCTTAGATCCGGGGGGGAACACTGAAGCTTTCTTT
>-|-|TRBV5-4|TRBJ2-7
CASSTGRDSSYEQYF
TGTGCCAGCAGCACGGGCAGGGATTCCTCCTACGAGCAGTACTTC
>-|-|TRBV4-2|TRBJ2-1
CASSQFHNNEQFF
TGTGCCAGCAGCCAATTCCATAACAATGAGCAGTTCTTC
>-|-|TRBV10-3|TRBJ2-7
CAISVGSYEQYF
TGTGCCATCAGTGTAGGCTCCTACGAGCAGTACTTC
>-|-|TRBV4-3|TRBJ1-3
CASSQALFGNTIYF
TGCGCCAGCAGCCAGGCCCTTTTCGGAAACACCATATATTTT
>-|TRBD1|TRBV6-4|TRBJ1-1
CASRDSDRGTEAFF
TGTGCCAGTCGGGACAGTGATAGGGGCACTGAAGCTTTCTTT
>-|-|TRBV6-4|TRBJ2-3
CASSEGGGATDTQYF
TGTGCCAGCAGTGAGGGTGGGGGGGCCACAGATACGCAGTATTTT
>-|TRBD1|TRBV5-1|TRBJ1-1
CASSSYGGTGSTEAFF
TGCGCCAGCAGCTCCTACGGCGGGACAGGGTCCACTGAAGCTTTCTTT
>-|TRBD2|TRBV11-3|TRBJ2-2
CASSGRGSGGIDTGELFF
TGTGCCAGCAGCGGCAGGGGTAGCGGGGGGATTGACACCGGGGAGCTGTTTTTT
>-|-|TRBV6-5|TRBJ1-1
CASSPRSPRTEAFF
TGTGCCAGCAGTCCCCGCAGTCCGCGGACTGAAGCTTTCTTT
>-|TRBD2|TRBV2|TRBJ2-1
CASRRGGNNEQFF
TGTGCCAGCAGGCGGGGGGGGAACAATGAGCAGTTCTTC
>-|-|TRBV7-9|TRBJ1-1
CASSSRPNTEAFF
TGTGCCAGCAGCTCCCGGCCGAACACTGAAGCTTTCTTT
>-|TRBD1|TRBV5-4|TRBJ1-2
CASSATGSYGYTF
TGTGCCAGCAGCGCGACAGGGTCCTATGGCTACACCTTC
>-|-|TRBV24-1|TRBJ2-4
CATSDWFKNIQYF
TGTGCCACCAGTGATTGGTTCAAAAACATTCAGTACTTC
>-|-|TRBV11-2|TRBJ1-1
CASSLGPLRTEAFF
TGTGCCAGCAGCCTGGGACCCCTGAGAACTGAAGCTTTCTTT